This T cell receptor beta chain was found in a study of T cell responses to AZD1222 COVID-19 vaccine. Study-wide points: Spike-specific TCR breadth and depth were elevated following two AZD1222 doses. Repertoires in all cases were sampled only once the peak T cell response had passed. Baseline testing showed seropositivity in only a handful of AZD1222 recipients.

Produced via immunoSEQ multiplex PCR; TCRdb's table is partial and in-frame only. Of roughly 100,000 clones detected, approximately 81% appear once; the ten largest clones hold 15% to 20%. As concerns this clone: Antigen specificity is unknown.

This CDR3 comprises 14 residues. Trimming left V 2 bases short and J 2 bases short, with 9 bases between. Germline V CDR1 and CDR2: SEHNR, FQNEAQ (reference sequence). The sample was peripheral blood, taken on day 0 of AZD1222 vaccination. The origin of this receptor is an adult in good health. The genes are TRBV7-9 and TRBJ1-2, with unresolved D. CDR3 residues: CASSLRQENYGYTF. The CDR3 DNA sequence: TGTGCCAGCAGCTTAAGGCAGGAGAACTATGGCTACACCTTC.